A single sample gave rise to the 32 T cell receptor beta chains below, sequenced in a study of graft-versus-host responses after intestinal transplantation. The method was immunoSEQ multiplex PCR; TCRdb's version includes in-frame clones alone and lacks a portion of them. The sample has tens of thousands of clones, 85% to 90% seen once; the top ten hold less than 0.4%. These receptors are not linked to any known antigen. The material was unstimulated CD4+ T cells sorted from spleen or lymph node cells, obtained before intestinal transplant. All receptors come from a human donor who received an intestinal transplant.

The chain employs TRBV10-3 and TRBJ1-2; tentatively, D is TRBD1 (6 bases). V was trimmed by 11 bases and J by 1 base, leaving 8 bases between them. This CDR3 spans 11 amino acids. The germline V gene encodes CDR1 ENHRY and CDR2 SYGVKD. The CDR3, as DNA: TGTGCCCTAGGGGGTAACTATGGCTACACCTTC. The encoded protein is CALGGNYGYTF.

CDR3 sequence: CASSFRGDRTEAFF. CDR3 DNA sequence: TGTGCCAGCAGTTTCAGGGGAGATCGCACTGAAGCTTTCTTT. The chain is built from TRBV2 and TRBJ1-1, with D tentatively TRBD1 (6 bases). Germline CDR1 is SNHLY and CDR2 is FYNNEI. V gave up 5 bases and J gave up 4 bases, with 14 bases separating them. CDR3 size: 14 residues.

The chain uses TRBV7-2 and TRBJ2-2; D possibly corresponds to TRBD2 (5 bases). Between the trimmed V and J ends, which lost 4 bases and 6 bases, there was a span of 9 bases. Germline V gives CDR1 SGHTA, CDR2 FQGNSA. The CDR3 is 13 residues long. CDR3 region: CASSSWGAGELFF. CDR3 in DNA: TGTGCCAGCAGCTCCTGGGGAGCCGGGGAGCTGTTTTTT.

The rearrangement joins TRBV5-1 to TRBJ2-7, with D hard to call. The CDR3 is 14 amino acids. The V and J ends lost 4 bases and 0 bases respectively, with 11 bases between them. Per the germline V gene, CDR1 is SGHRS and CDR2 is YFSETQ. CDR3 amino acids: CASSTRHDSYEQYF. For the CDR3, the DNA is TGCGCCAGCAGCACCAGACACGACTCCTACGAGCAGTACTTC.

The chain recombines TRBV6-1 with TRBJ2-7; 7 positions agree with TRBD2. Germline V CDR1 and CDR2: MNHNS, SASEGT. Germline trimming cut 1 base from V and 3 bases from J; bases unmatched to any gene: 6. The CDR3 length is 15 residues. The CDR3 region has the DNA TGTGCCAGCAGTGAAGGGCAGGGAGGGATCTACGAGCAGTACTTC. It encodes CASSEGQGGIYEQYF.

The chain recombines TRBV4-1 with TRBJ2-7, with D maybe TRBD1 (6 bases). Germline V lookup: CDR1 MGHRA, CDR2 YSYEKL. CDR3 size: 15 residues. The V gene lost 1 base and the J gene lost 0 bases, with 10 bases spanning the gap. This CDR3 reads CASSQGTAASYEQYF. CDR3 DNA: TGCGCCAGCAGCCAAGGGACAGCAGCCTCCTACGAGCAGTACTTC.

This chain uses TRBV10-1 with TRBJ2-7; 7 bases line up with TRBD1. Germline V CDR1 and CDR2: WNHNN, SYGVQD (reference sequence). The CDR3 loop spans 17 amino acids. The J segment lost 6 bases and the V segment lost 2 bases, leaving 16 bases of the junction unmatched. The CDR3 nucleotides read TGCGCCAGCAGTGAGCCCTCGTGGACAGGTGAGGTTCGCGAGCAGTACTTC. Its translation is CASSEPSWTGEVREQYF.

This clone occurred a few times. This chain connects TRBV30 to TRBJ1-6; tentative D call: TRBD1 (6 bases). CDR1 GTSNPN and CDR2 SVGIG come from the germline V gene (reference sequence). Trimming left V 2 bases short and J 10 bases short, with 15 bases between. The CDR3 has 14 residues. The CDR3 nucleotides are TGTGCCTGGAGTAGGGGGTCCCAGAGGTCACCCCTCCACTTT. This encodes CAWSRGSQRSPLHF.

This clone was seen only a few times. The chain carries TRBV28 and TRBJ1-4, with 10 bases that match TRBD1. The CDR3 runs 16 residues. From germline, CDR1 is MDHEN and CDR2 SYDVKM. V lost 6 bases to trimming and J lost 7 bases; unmatched junction nucleotides: 11. The CDR3: CASSPNPGQGGEKLFF. CDR3 DNA sequence: TGTGCCAGCAGCCCCAACCCCGGACAGGGGGGTGAAAAACTGTTTTTT.

The chain carries TRBV27 and TRBJ2-7, with D possibly TRBD1 on 5 matching bases. From germline, CDR1 is MNHEY and CDR2 SMNVEV (reference sequence). V shed 7 bases and J shed 2 bases, with 15 bases lying between them. The CDR3 sequence is 14 residues long. The CDR3 coding sequence is TGTGCCAGCAAGGATTGGGGCCAGCCCTACGAGCAGTACTTC. Protein sequence: CASKDWGQPYEQYF.

This chain uses TRBV5-8 with TRBJ1-1; TRBD1 is a possible D gene (5 bases). Per the germline V gene, CDR1 is SGHTS and CDR2 is YDEGEE. The V gene lost 4 bases and the J gene lost 1 base, with 11 bases spanning the gap. The CDR3 has 14 residues. The CDR3 DNA reads TGTGCCAGCAGCCCCCCCGGACAGAACACTGAAGCTTTCTTT. Translated: CASSPPGQNTEAFF.

The chain carries TRBV4-2 and TRBJ1-3, with D maybe TRBD1 (6 bases). V was trimmed by 4 bases and J by 0 bases, leaving 16 bases between them. The CDR3 is 17 amino acids. The V gene's germline CDR1 is LGHNA and CDR2 YNFKEQ. The CDR3 sequence: CASSPRGTVDSGNTIYF. The CDR3 DNA is TGTGCCAGCAGCCCTAGGGGGACGGTCGACTCTGGAAACACCATATATTTT.

This clone has just one count. The V and J genes are TRBV5-1 and TRBJ2-3; TRBD2 is a possible D gene (5 bases). CDR1 and CDR2 from the germline V gene are SGHRS and YFSETQ. The CDR3 consists of 15 residues. V was pared by 2 bases and J by 1 base, with 11 bases between. The CDR3, as DNA: TGCGCCAGCAGCTTTGGTCTAGCCGGCACAGATACGCAGTATTTT. It codes for CASSFGLAGTDTQYF.

The gene calls are TRBV4-1 and TRBJ2-1; 10 nucleotides match TRBD2. Trimming removed 0 bases from V and 2 bases from J; junction bases left unmatched: 7. The CDR3 loop spans 18 amino acids. The germline CDR1 and CDR2 sequences are MGHRA and YSYEKL. CDR3 residues: CASSQDRPSGSTYNEQFF. For the CDR3, the DNA is TGCGCCAGCAGCCAAGACCGGCCTAGCGGGAGCACCTACAATGAGCAGTTCTTC.

This chain links TRBV27 with TRBJ2-1, with D maybe TRBD2 (5 bases). The germline V gene has CDR1 MNHEY and CDR2 SMNVEV (reference sequence). V dropped 5 bases and J dropped 4 bases, with 15 bases sitting between them. The CDR3 sequence is 15 residues long. CDR3 protein: CASSRAGLTYNEQFF. Written as DNA, the CDR3 is TGTGCCAGCAGTAGGGCAGGACTCACATACAATGAGCAGTTCTTC.

The V and J genes are TRBV6-5 and TRBJ2-7; 10 nucleotides line up with TRBD1. The CDR3 is made up of 15 amino acids. Unmatched junction bases numbered 3, after V lost 2 bases and J lost 2 bases. Germline assignment: CDR1 MNHEY and CDR2 SVGAGI. CDR3 residues: CASSYTGTGAYEQYF. CDR3 nucleotides: TGTGCCAGCAGTTACACAGGGACAGGGGCCTACGAGCAGTACTTC.

V usage is TRBV19 and J usage is TRBJ2-7; 10 positions match TRBD1. CDR1 and CDR2 (germline): LNHDA, SQIVND (reference sequence). The CDR3 is 15 amino acids. The junction had 12 bases not matched to a gene; V was cut back by 10 bases and J by 3 bases. The CDR3 DNA sequence: TGTGCCACCCGGGACAGGGGAAGCGAAGGCTACGAGCAGTACTTC. It encodes CATRDRGSEGYEQYF.

This clone is a singleton in its sample. This chain joins TRBV28 and TRBJ2-3; possible D gene TRBD2, 6 bases. This CDR3 contains 16 residues. V lost 6 bases and J 4 bases, leaving 20 bases between the germline ends. Germline CDR1 and CDR2: MDHEN and SYDVKM. The CDR3 region has the DNA TGTGCCAGCAGCCCCGGCGGGGAGATCTGGGCAGATACGCAGTATTTT. Translation gives CASSPGGEIWADTQYF.

This clone has just one count. V and J are TRBV7-8 and TRBJ2-7; TRBD1 might be the D (6 bases). Germline CDR1 reads SGHVS; CDR2 reads FQNEAQ. The CDR3 is made up of 16 amino acids. V lost 3 bases and J 0 bases, leaving 15 bases between the germline ends. The CDR3 bases are TGTGCCAGCAGCTTGTTTGGGACACTTTACTCCTACGAGCAGTACTTC. Translating it yields CASSLFGTLYSYEQYF.

The chain links TRBV7-9 to TRBJ1-4; D gene unclear. Trimming took off 2 bases at V and 5 bases at J, with 9 bases between the two ends. The CDR3 has 14 amino acids. Germline values: CDR1 SEHNR, CDR2 FQNEAQ (reference sequence). This chain's CDR3 is CASSLQAANEKLFF. CDR3 DNA: TGTGCCAGCAGCTTACAGGCTGCAAATGAAAAACTGTTTTTT.

The chain employs TRBV11-3 and TRBJ2-1; D gene unclear. Germline assignment: CDR1 SGHNT and CDR2 YENEEA. The CDR3 consists of 10 residues. Trimming took 5 bases from V and 9 from J, leaving 5 bases between them. The CDR3 DNA sequence: TGTGCCAGCAGCCGAGCTGAGCAGTTCTTC. Protein sequence: CASSRAEQFF. Drawing the rest from reference TRBV11-3 and TRBJ2-1, the complete variable domain is EAGVVQSPRYKIIEKKQPVAFWCNPISGHNTLYWYLQNLGQGPELLIRYENEEAVDDSQLPKDRFSAERLKGVDSTLKIQPAELGDSAVYLCASSRAEQFFGPGTRLTVL.

The sample holds one count of this clone. The chain has TRBV18 and TRBJ2-2, with 9 bases matching TRBD2. Germline V gene lookup returns CDR1 KGHSH and CDR2 LQKENI. This CDR3 contains 16 residues. Trimming removed 5 bases from V and 4 bases from J; junction bases left unmatched: 8. In nucleotides, the CDR3 is TGTGCCAGCTCATTGACGACTAGCGGAATCACCGGGGAGCTGTTTTTT. Protein sequence: CASSLTTSGITGELFF.

The rearrangement joins TRBV5-4 to TRBJ2-5; 8 bases are shared with TRBD1. The CDR3 has 16 residues. V lost 2 bases to trimming and J lost 5 bases; unmatched junction nucleotides: 11. Germline CDR1 SGHNT, CDR2 YYREEE (reference sequence). The CDR3 bases are TGTGCCAGCAGCTTCGGTCGCAGGGGGCAGATGGAGACCCAGTACTTC. The encoded protein is CASSFGRRGQMETQYF.

This chain links TRBV6-6 with TRBJ2-7; TRBD1 aligns across 7 bases. This CDR3 has 13 residues. V dropped 6 bases and J dropped 4; count of bases not matched to a gene: 6. Germline V CDR1 and CDR2: MNHNY, SVGAGI (reference sequence). CDR3 amino acids: CASRAGGIYEQYF. The CDR3 DNA is TGTGCCAGCAGAGCAGGGGGTATTTACGAGCAGTACTTC.

The rearrangement links TRBV7-9 to TRBJ2-5, with 7 positions matching TRBD1. V lost 5 bases and J lost 2; bases outside the gene matches: 11. The CDR3 consists of 16 residues. Germline V gene data show CDR1 as SEHNR and CDR2 as FQNEAQ (reference sequence). This CDR3 reads CASSRGGYRGQETQYF. CDR3 coding DNA: TGTGCCAGCAGCCGAGGGGGTTACAGGGGTCAAGAGACCCAGTACTTC.

This rearrangement joins TRBV6-5 to TRBJ2-3; no clear D. V lost 0 bases, J lost 2 bases, and 3 bases lay in between. The CDR3 is made up of 13 amino acids. CDR1 and CDR2 (germline): MNHEY, SVGAGI. The CDR3 sequence: CASSYSYTDTQYF. CDR3 DNA: TGTGCCAGCAGTTACTCCTACACAGATACGCAGTATTTT.

The chain couples TRBV30 to TRBJ2-7, with 10 bases lining up with TRBD2. The germline CDR1 and CDR2 sequences are GTSNPN and SVGIG (reference sequence). V lost 2 bases and J lost 4; bases outside the gene matches: 5. This CDR3 contains 14 residues. The CDR3 sequence is CAWSRGLAVYEQYF. CDR3 coding DNA: TGTGCCTGGAGTAGAGGACTAGCGGTGTACGAGCAGTACTTC.

This sequence joins TRBV5-4 and TRBJ2-7; a possible D gene is TRBD2 (5 bases). The CDR3 runs 13 residues. V was trimmed by 0 bases and J by 6 bases, leaving 10 bases between them. Germline assignment: CDR1 SGHNT and CDR2 YYREEE (reference sequence). CDR3 nucleotide sequence: TGTGCCAGCAGCTTGGAGTTAGCGTCCGAGCAGTACTTC. This codes for CASSLELASEQYF.

The chain links TRBV27 to TRBJ2-1, with D possibly matching TRBD1 (6 bases). Germline V gene lookup returns CDR1 MNHEY and CDR2 SMNVEV (reference sequence). V shed 3 bases and J shed 0 bases, with 15 bases lying between them. There are 17 residues in the CDR3. The CDR3 loop is CASSFRRDISSYNEQFF. The CDR3, as DNA: TGTGCCAGCAGTTTCCGCCGGGACATCAGCTCCTACAATGAGCAGTTCTTC.

J is TRBJ1-1 and V is TRBV21-1; the table's D call of TRBD1 was not tested on the DNA. TRBV21-1 is a documented pseudogene. The length of the CDR3 is 14 residues. In nucleotides, the CDR3 is TGTGCCTTATGGTTGACAGGATTAAACACTGAAGCTTTCTTT. Translated, it gives CALWLTGLNTEAFF.

This clone was counted a few times. V usage is TRBV7-9 and J usage is TRBJ1-6; 8 bases fit TRBD1. The J segment lost 7 bases and the V segment lost 5 bases, leaving 10 bases of the junction unmatched. Germline V lookup: CDR1 SEHNR, CDR2 FQNEAQ (reference sequence). The CDR3 spans 16 residues. CDR3 region: CASSTRQGSGNSPLHF. The DNA of the CDR3 is TGTGCCAGCAGCACCCGACAGGGGTCGGGAAATTCACCCCTCCACTTT. The entire variable domain, with the rest obtained from reference TRBV7-9 and TRBJ1-6, is as follows: DTGVSQNPRHKITKRGQNVTFRCDPISEHNRLYWYRQTLGQGPEFLTYFQNEAQLEKSRLLSDRFSAERPKGSFSTLEIQRTEQGDSAMYLCASSTRQGSGNSPLHFGNGTRLTVT.

This chain uses TRBV28 with TRBJ1-6; 10 nucleotides agree with TRBD1. The CDR3 is made up of 15 amino acids. The ends lost 8 bases at V and 7 bases at J; junction bases unmatched: 8. CDR1 is MDHEN, CDR2 SYDVKM, per germline. In DNA form, the CDR3 reads TGTGCCAGCGTCCATAAGGGACAGGGGAATTCACCCCTCCACTTT. Protein sequence: CASVHKGQGNSPLHF.